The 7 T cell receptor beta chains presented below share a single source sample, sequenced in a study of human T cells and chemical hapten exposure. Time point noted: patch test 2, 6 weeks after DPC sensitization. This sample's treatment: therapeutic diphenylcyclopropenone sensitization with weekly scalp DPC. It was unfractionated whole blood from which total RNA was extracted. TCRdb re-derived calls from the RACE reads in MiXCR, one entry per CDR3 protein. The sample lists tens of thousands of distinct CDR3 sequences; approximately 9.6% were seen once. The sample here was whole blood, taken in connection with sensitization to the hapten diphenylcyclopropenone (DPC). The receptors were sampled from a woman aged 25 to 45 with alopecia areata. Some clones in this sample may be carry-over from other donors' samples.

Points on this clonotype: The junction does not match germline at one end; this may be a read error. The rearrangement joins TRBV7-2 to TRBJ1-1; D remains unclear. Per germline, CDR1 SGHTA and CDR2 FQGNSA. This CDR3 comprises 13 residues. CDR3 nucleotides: TGTGTCAGCAGCTTAGATCGAGTTACTGAAGCTTTCTTT. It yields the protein CVSSLDRVTEAFF.

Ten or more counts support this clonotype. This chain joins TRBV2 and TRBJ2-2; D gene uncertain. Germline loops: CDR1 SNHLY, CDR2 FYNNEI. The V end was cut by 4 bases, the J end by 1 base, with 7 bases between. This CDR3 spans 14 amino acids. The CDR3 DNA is TGTGCCAGCAGTGGAAATCTGAACACCGGGGAGCTGTTTTTT. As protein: CASSGNLNTGELFF.

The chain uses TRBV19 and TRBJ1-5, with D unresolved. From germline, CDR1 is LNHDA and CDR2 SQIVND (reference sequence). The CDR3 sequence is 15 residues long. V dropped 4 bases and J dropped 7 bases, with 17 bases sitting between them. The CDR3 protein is CASSTARRTYQPQHF. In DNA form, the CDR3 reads TGTGCCAGTAGTACGGCGAGGAGGACGTACCAGCCCCAGCATTTT.

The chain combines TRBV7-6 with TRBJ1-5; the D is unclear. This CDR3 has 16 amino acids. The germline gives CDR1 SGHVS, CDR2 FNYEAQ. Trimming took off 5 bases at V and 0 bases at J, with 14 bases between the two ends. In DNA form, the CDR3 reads TGTGCCAGCAGCCCAGGAACGGACTATAGCAATCAGCCCCAGCATTTT. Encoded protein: CASSPGTDYSNQPQHF.

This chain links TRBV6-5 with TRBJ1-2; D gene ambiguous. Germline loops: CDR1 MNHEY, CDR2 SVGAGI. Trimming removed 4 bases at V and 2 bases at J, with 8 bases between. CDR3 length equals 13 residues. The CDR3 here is CASSSTENYGYTF. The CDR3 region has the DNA TGTGCCAGCAGTTCCACAGAGAACTATGGCTACACCTTC.

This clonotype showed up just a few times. The CDR3 coding sequence is TGTGCCAGCAGTTACGGCGGGGGATTCACAGATACGCAGTATTTT. Amino acid sequence: CASSYGGGFTDTQYF. The V call is TRBV6-2 or TRBV6-3, the J call TRBJ2-3, with 7 nucleotides matching TRBD2. The V and J ends lost 2 bases and 2 bases, in that order; junction bases with no gene match: 4. CDR3 length equals 15 residues. Germline CDR1 is MNHEY and CDR2 is SVGEGT.

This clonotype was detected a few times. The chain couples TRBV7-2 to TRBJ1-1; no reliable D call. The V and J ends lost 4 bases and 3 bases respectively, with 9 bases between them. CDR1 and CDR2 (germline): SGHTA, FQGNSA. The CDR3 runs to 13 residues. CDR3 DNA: TGTGCCAGCAGCTCGGACCGGGACACTGAAGCTTTCTTT. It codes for CASSSDRDTEAFF.